The following is a TCR beta chain sequence with its context. This clone was found a few times. Its specific antigen is unknown. No much larger clone is present one base from it, and per-base qualities are unavailable. The CDR3 regions of human TCRbeta chains were analyzed by immunosequencing. The study's own analysis went as follows. Repertoire TCRs were checked for matches against a reference library of SARS-CoV-2-specific TCRs that had been generated using the MIRA antigen-specificity platform. Breadth was defined as the fraction of unique TCRs that were SARS-CoV-2-associated. Depth was defined as the fraction of total T cells that were SARS-CoV-2-associated. Using the MIRA data, every spike-specific TCR was mapped to the spike region that the TCR reacted to and assigned to either a CD4 or a CD8 class. Log10-transformed breadth and depth values were compared by one-way ANOVA with Sidak's multiple comparisons tests. Sourced from immuneACCESS, this table was stored by TCRdb with only in-frame sequences that have V and J called. A share of the clones is absent; for the studies checked, an unresolved V gene accounts for under half, and the remainder has no known explanation. From that table come the V and J calls and clone size; the DNA was used to work out D and trimming. The table for this sample lists roughly 100,000 clones; over 75% of them were counted only once. The top ten clonotypes cover roughly 10% of the sample.

Relative to germline, V is 6 bases shorter and J is 4 bases shorter, with 19 bases between their ends. Including the terminal cysteine and phenylalanine, the CDR3 comprises 17 residues. Only the CDR3 part of the read is kept: 51 bases, read in frame from the first base. Based on the germline V gene, the CDR1 and CDR2 sequences are ENHRY and SYGVKD. This entry comes from a study of T cell responses to AZD1222 COVID-19 vaccine (dated by TCRdb to 2020 to 2023). A note on the overall study: A total of 233 trial participants underwent TCR sequencing, of whom about 200 had received two doses of AZD1222 and roughly 26 had received two doses of the MenACWY control vaccine. Trial participants were enrolled into age subgroups of 18-55, 56-69 and 70-plus years, which contained 148, 28 and 57 TCR-sequenced participants, respectively.

In light of the paper, this sample's time point label describes: about 28 days (+/-7) after the second vaccine dose. Because spike-specific TCR depth and breadth did not differ between the two schedules, AZD1222 recipients who got a second dose at roughly 4 weeks were pooled with those who got a second dose at roughly 12 weeks. Vaccinee samples came from UK trials COV001 and COV002, including a single-blind randomized controlled phase 2/3 trial of AZD1222 (ChAdOx1 nCoV-19) in healthy adults. For TCRbeta chain sequencing, PBMC samples were collected from trial participants at day 0 and at day 28 after the second dose. Overall results and qualifications from the work: The whole spike protein was spanned by vaccine-associated CD4 TCRs, and dominant responses were seen in regions 160-218 and 743-854. Conclusions about previously exposed vaccinees were limited because only 5 or 6 AZD1222 recipients were SARS-CoV-2 seropositive at baseline. The 56-69-year group was small, and its depth increase did not reach significance, likely because of low power. Nearly half of unique spike-specific TCRs reportedly recognized epitopes outside regions mutated in the B.1.351 and B.1.1.7 variants. No day 14 peak-response samples were available, so repertoires were characterized only after the peak T cell response. Spike-specific TCR breadth and depth rose significantly after two AZD1222 doses compared with day 0 and with MenACWY recipients. Most participants were white British and females outnumbered males, and the authors suggested that clonal diversity may have been underestimated.

The sequence derives from an adult who received the AZD1222 COVID-19 vaccine. Sequenced here: peripheral blood, sampled 28 days after the second AZD1222 dose. This sequence uses TRBV10-3 and TRBJ2-6; the D gene is perhaps TRBD1 or TRBD2, each of them matching over 7 bases. The CDR3 protein: CAIRAQGGWSGANVLTF. The nucleotide sequence is TGTGCCATCAGGGCGCAGGGGGGGTGGTCCGGGGCCAACGTCCTGACTTTC.